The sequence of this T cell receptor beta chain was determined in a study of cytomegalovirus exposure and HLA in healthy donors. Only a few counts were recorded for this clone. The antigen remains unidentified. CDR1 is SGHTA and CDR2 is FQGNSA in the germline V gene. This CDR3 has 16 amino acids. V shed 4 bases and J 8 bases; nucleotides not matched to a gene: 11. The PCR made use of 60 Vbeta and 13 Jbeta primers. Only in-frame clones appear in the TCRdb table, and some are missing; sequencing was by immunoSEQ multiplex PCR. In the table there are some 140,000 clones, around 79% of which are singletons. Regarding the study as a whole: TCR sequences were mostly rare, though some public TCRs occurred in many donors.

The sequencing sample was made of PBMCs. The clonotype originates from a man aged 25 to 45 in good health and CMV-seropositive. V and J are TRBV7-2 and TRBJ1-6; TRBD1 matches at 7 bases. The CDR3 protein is CASSSPQGEHHSPLHF. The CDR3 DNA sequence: TGTGCCAGCAGCTCGCCTCAGGGGGAACACCATTCACCCCTCCACTTT.